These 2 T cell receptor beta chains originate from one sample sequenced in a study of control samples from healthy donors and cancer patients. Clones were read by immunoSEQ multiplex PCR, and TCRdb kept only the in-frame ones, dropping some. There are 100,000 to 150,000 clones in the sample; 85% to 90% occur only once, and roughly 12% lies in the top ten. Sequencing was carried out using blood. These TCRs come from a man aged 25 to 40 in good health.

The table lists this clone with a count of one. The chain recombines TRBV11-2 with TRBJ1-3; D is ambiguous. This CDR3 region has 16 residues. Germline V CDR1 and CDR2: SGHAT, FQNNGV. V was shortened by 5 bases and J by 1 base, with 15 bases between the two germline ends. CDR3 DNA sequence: TGTGCCAGCAGCCCGATGCAGATCTCGTCTGGAAACACCATATATTTT. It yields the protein CASSPMQISSGNTIYF.

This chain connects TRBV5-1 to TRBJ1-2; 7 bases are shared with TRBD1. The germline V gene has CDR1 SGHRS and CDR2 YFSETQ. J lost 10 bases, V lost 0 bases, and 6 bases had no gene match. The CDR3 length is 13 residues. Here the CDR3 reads CASSLVQGELYTF. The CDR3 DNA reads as TGCGCCAGCAGCTTGGTTCAGGGGGAACTCTACACCTTC.